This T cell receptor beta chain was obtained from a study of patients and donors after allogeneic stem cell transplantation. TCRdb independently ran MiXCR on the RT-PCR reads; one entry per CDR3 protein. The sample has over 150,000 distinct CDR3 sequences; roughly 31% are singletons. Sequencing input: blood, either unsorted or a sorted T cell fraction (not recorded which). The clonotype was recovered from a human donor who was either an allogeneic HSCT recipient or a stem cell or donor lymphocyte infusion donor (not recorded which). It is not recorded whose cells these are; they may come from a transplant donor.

This CDR3 is CSARDPSGSLYEQYF. CDR3 DNA sequence: TGCAGTGCTAGAGATCCGAGCGGGAGTCTTTACGAGCAGTACTTC. The chain has TRBV20-1 and TRBJ2-7; 8 bases map to TRBD2. The CDR3 covers 15 residues. With V trimmed by 0 bases and J by 4 bases, 8 bases remained unmatched. Germline values: CDR1 DFQATT, CDR2 SNEGSKA (reference sequence).